These 13 T cell receptor beta chains originate from one sample sequenced in a study of blood T cell repertoires in COVID-19. Clones were sequenced by immunoSEQ multiplex PCR, and TCRdb holds only the in-frame ones, with some missing. The repertoire holds about 84,000 clones, with around 80% as singletons. The sequenced material came from peripheral blood. Receptors were obtained from a woman of 80 years or more with acute or convalescent COVID-19.

The rearrangement joins TRBV18 to TRBJ2-5, with 8 bases matching TRBD2. This CDR3 is 13 amino acids long. CDR1 KGHSH and CDR2 LQKENI come from the germline V gene. V lost 2 bases to trimming and J lost 5 bases; unmatched junction nucleotides: 1. CDR3 coding DNA: TGTGCCAGCTCACCATCTAGCGGGGAGACCCAGTACTTC. It specifies CASSPSSGETQYF. The entire variable domain, with the rest obtained from reference TRBV18 and TRBJ2-5, is as follows: NAGVMQNPRHLVRRRGQEARLRCSPMKGHSHVYWYRQLPEEGLKFMVYLQKENIIDESGMPKERFSAEFPKEGPSILRIQQVVRGDSAAYFCASSPSSGETQYFGPGTRLLVL.

The gene calls are TRBV2 and TRBJ1-5, with a weak D call TRBD1 (5 bases). The CDR3 is 14 residues long. CDR1 and CDR2 from the germline V gene are SNHLY and FYNNEI. V was shortened by 2 bases and J by 5 bases, with 10 bases between the two germline ends. CDR3 in amino acids: CASSEQTGDQPQHF. The DNA of the CDR3 is TGTGCCAGCAGTGAACAGACGGGGGATCAGCCCCAGCATTTT.

This rearrangement joins TRBV5-1 to TRBJ2-1, with TRBD2 matching 9 bases. V lost 0 bases and J lost 0; bases outside the gene matches: 4. The V gene's germline CDR1 is SGHRS and CDR2 YFSETQ. The CDR3 totals 17 residues. The CDR3 region is CASSLGLAGTSYNEQFF. CDR3 nucleotide sequence: TGCGCCAGCAGCTTGGGGCTAGCGGGAACCTCCTACAATGAGCAGTTCTTC.

The chain is built from TRBV21-1 and TRBJ1-6; TRBD1 reflects the table's D call only, with no check against the DNA. TRBV21-1 is a pseudogene segment. The CDR3 length is 14 residues. CDR3 bases: TGTGCCAGCAGCAAGGGGCATTATAATTCACCCCTCCACTTT. Translating it yields CASSKGHYNSPLHF.

This clone was detected a few times. The chain recombines TRBV21-1 with TRBJ2-7; no DNA check was done on the table's D call, TRBD1. TRBV21-1 is described as a pseudogene. The CDR3 has 14 residues. The CDR3 loop reads CASSTGQGDGEQYF. The CDR3 DNA reads as TGTGCCAGCTCTACCGGACAGGGCGATGGCGAGCAGTACTTC.

The chain couples TRBV5-4 to TRBJ2-7; TRBD2 matches 9 bases. Trimming at V came to 6 bases and at J to 2 bases, leaving 3 bases not matched to a gene. Germline V gene sequence: CDR1 SGHNT, CDR2 YYREEE (reference sequence). The CDR3 runs to 13 residues. CDR3 in DNA: TGTGCCAGCACCGTAGCGGGAGCCTACGAGCAGTACTTC. Protein product: CASTVAGAYEQYF.

The V and J genes are TRBV15 and TRBJ1-5; the D gene is possibly TRBD1 (5 bases). The CDR3 covers 15 residues. The germline V gene has CDR1 LNHNV and CDR2 YYDKDF (reference sequence). Between the trimmed V and J ends, which lost 5 bases and 1 base, there was a span of 12 bases. Written as DNA, the CDR3 is TGTGCCACCAGCCCCCCGGGGGTGAGCAATCAGCCCCAGCATTTT. Protein sequence: CATSPPGVSNQPQHF.

This rearrangement joins TRBV4-2 to TRBJ2-7, with D hard to call. This CDR3 contains 14 residues. Deletions cut 0 bases from V and 2 bases from J, with 8 bases between. Germline V lookup: CDR1 LGHNA, CDR2 YNFKEQ. This chain's CDR3 is CASSQDLPPYEQYF. The CDR3 DNA sequence: TGTGCCAGCAGCCAAGATCTCCCCCCCTACGAGCAGTACTTC.

This rearrangement joins TRBV3-1 (or the pseudogene TRBV3-2) to TRBJ2-2, with TRBD1 matching 9 bases. The trim removed 1 base at V and 4 bases at J, leaving 1 base unmatched. The CDR3 is 15 amino acids. Germline assignment: CDR1 LGHDT and CDR2 YNNKEL (reference sequence). This chain's CDR3 is CASSQATGGTGELFF. CDR3 in DNA: TGTGCCAGCAGCCAAGCGACAGGGGGCACCGGGGAGCTGTTTTTT.

CDR3: CASGGSGTDTQYF. DNA of the CDR3: TGTGCCAGCGGCGGGAGTGGTACAGATACGCAGTATTTT. The chain recombines TRBV12-3 or TRBV12-4 with TRBJ2-3; 7 nucleotides match TRBD2. Germline trimming cut 8 bases from V and 3 bases from J; bases unmatched to any gene: 5. The length of the CDR3 is 13 residues.

The chain has TRBV12-3 or TRBV12-4 and TRBJ2-7; 8 bases line up with TRBD1. CDR3 length: 13 amino acids. After removal of 6 bases from V and 4 bases from J, the junction contained 5 bases not matched to a gene. The CDR3 loop is CASSRQGRYEQYF. The DNA of the CDR3 is TGTGCCAGCAGCCGACAGGGGAGGTACGAGCAGTACTTC.

The gene calls are TRBV11-2 and TRBJ2-2; 8 nucleotides align to TRBD1. In germline, CDR1 is SGHAT, CDR2 FQNNGV. This CDR3 is built from 16 residues. The V gene end was trimmed by 4 bases and the J gene end by 0 bases; junction bases not matched to a gene: 4. For the CDR3, the DNA is TGTGCCAGCAGCTCCGGGACAGGTGCGAACACCGGGGAGCTGTTTTTT. Its translation is CASSSGTGANTGELFF. Together with reference TRBV11-2 and TRBJ2-2, the CDR3 gives the full variable domain: EAGVAQSPRYKIIEKRQSVAFWCNPISGHATLYWYQQILGQGPKLLIQFQNNGVVDDSQLPKDRFSAERLKGVDSTLKIQPAKLEDSAVYLCASSSGTGANTGELFFGEGSRLTVL.

This sequence joins TRBV6-6 and TRBJ2-5, with a possible D match to TRBD1 (5 bases). CDR3 length: 13 amino acids. Trimming took 6 bases from V and 4 from J, leaving 12 bases between them. Germline assignment: CDR1 MNHNY and CDR2 SVGAGI (reference sequence). In DNA, the CDR3 is TGTGCCAGCAGCCACAGGAGTGCAGAGACCCAGTACTTC. It yields the protein CASSHRSAETQYF.